This TCR beta chain came from a study of healthy donors' naive CD4 and CD8 T cells. The CDR3 is made up of 14 amino acids. Trimming shortened V by 5 bases and J by 2 bases, and 9 bases separated the two germline ends. Germline lookup yields CDR1 KGHDR and CDR2 SFDVKD. A linear amplification protocol produced the TCR libraries from roughly 550 ng of total RNA. Each CDR3 protein is one row after TCRdb ran MiXCR on the reads. The sample records 180,000 or so distinct CDR3 sequences, under 85% being singletons. This chain joins TRBV24-1 and TRBJ2-1; perhaps TRBD1 as D (6 bases). The sequencing sample was made of naive CD4+ and CD8+ T cells sorted from blood, pooled from several donors. This sequence originates from a pool of human donors in good health; the sample pools cells from several healthy donors. In DNA, the CDR3 is TGTGCCACCAGTGTAGGACAGACCTACAATGAGCAGTTCTTC. Protein sequence: CATSVGQTYNEQFF.